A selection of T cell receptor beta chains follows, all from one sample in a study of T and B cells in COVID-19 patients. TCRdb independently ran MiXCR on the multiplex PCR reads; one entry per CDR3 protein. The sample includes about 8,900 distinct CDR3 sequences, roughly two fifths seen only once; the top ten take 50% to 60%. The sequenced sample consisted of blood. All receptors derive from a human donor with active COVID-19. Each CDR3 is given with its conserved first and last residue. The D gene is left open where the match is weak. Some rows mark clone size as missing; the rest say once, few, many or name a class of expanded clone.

cdr3_aa: CASSFWAGTEAFF
j_call: TRBJ1-1
d_call: .
clone_size: .
v_call: TRBV12-3/TRBV12-4

cdr3_aa: CAISVTGDTEAFF
j_call: TRBJ1-1
d_call: .
clone_size: .
v_call: TRBV10-3

cdr3_aa: CASTDGQGASFSAFF
j_call: TRBJ1-1
d_call: TRBD1
clone_size: once
v_call: TRBV6-2/TRBV6-3

cdr3_aa: CASSYGGGNQPQHF
j_call: TRBJ1-5
d_call: .
clone_size: few
v_call: TRBV6-2/TRBV6-3

cdr3_aa: CASSPVLPDSSNEKLFF
j_call: TRBJ1-4
d_call: .
clone_size: few
v_call: TRBV18

cdr3_aa: CASSLLNPTGLYNEQFF
j_call: TRBJ2-1
d_call: TRBD1
clone_size: .
v_call: TRBV6-6

cdr3_aa: CATSRAWEAENIQYF
j_call: TRBJ2-4
d_call: .
clone_size: .
v_call: TRBV15

cdr3_aa: CAWSPGQSYEQYF
j_call: TRBJ2-7
d_call: .
clone_size: .
v_call: TRBV30

cdr3_aa: CATSRDRGFQETQYF
j_call: TRBJ2-5
d_call: TRBD1
clone_size: few
v_call: TRBV15

cdr3_aa: CSGVNTEAFF
j_call: TRBJ1-1
d_call: .
clone_size: .
v_call: TRBV29-1

cdr3_aa: CASSPGAYGYTF
j_call: TRBJ1-2
d_call: .
clone_size: .
v_call: TRBV19

cdr3_aa: CASSLTGGTEAFF
j_call: TRBJ1-1
d_call: .
clone_size: few
v_call: TRBV5-5

cdr3_aa: CASSLATVNTGELFF
j_call: TRBJ2-2
d_call: .
clone_size: few
v_call: TRBV5-4

cdr3_aa: CSVSGGGSDEQYF
j_call: TRBJ2-7
d_call: TRBD2
clone_size: medium-sized
v_call: TRBV29-1

cdr3_aa: CASSYSTGDGYTF
j_call: TRBJ1-2
d_call: TRBD1
clone_size: .
v_call: TRBV6-2/TRBV6-3

cdr3_aa: CAWSRQGPDTQYF
j_call: TRBJ2-3
d_call: .
clone_size: .
v_call: TRBV30

cdr3_aa: CASSRDRPGEKLFF
j_call: TRBJ1-4
d_call: .
clone_size: .
v_call: TRBV6-5

cdr3_aa: CSVEGRNPVTPPRTF
j_call: TRBJ1-2
d_call: .
clone_size: few
v_call: TRBV29-1

cdr3_aa: CASSPTRGGYHTEAFF
j_call: TRBJ1-1
d_call: .
clone_size: .
v_call: TRBV5-6

cdr3_aa: CATSEIRGRGAFF
j_call: TRBJ1-1
d_call: .
clone_size: .
v_call: TRBV15

cdr3_aa: CASSSAFSGRYYEQYF
j_call: TRBJ2-7
d_call: .
clone_size: few
v_call: TRBV13

cdr3_aa: CASSQTSGGPTDTQYF
j_call: TRBJ2-3
d_call: TRBD2
clone_size: .
v_call: TRBV13

cdr3_aa: CASSLAPPNYGYTF
j_call: TRBJ1-2
d_call: .
clone_size: .
v_call: TRBV7-2

cdr3_aa: CASSYLEGGGHF
j_call: TRBJ2-5
d_call: .
clone_size: few
v_call: TRBV6-2/TRBV6-3

cdr3_aa: CSASRLAGGLQFF
j_call: TRBJ2-1
d_call: TRBD2
clone_size: .
v_call: TRBV20-1

cdr3_aa: CASSMTSGAPNEQFF
j_call: TRBJ2-1
d_call: TRBD2
clone_size: medium-sized
v_call: TRBV27

cdr3_aa: CASSITGTVSGANVLTF
j_call: TRBJ2-6
d_call: .
clone_size: medium-sized
v_call: TRBV19

cdr3_aa: CASSLWTADSNQPQHF
j_call: TRBJ1-5
d_call: .
clone_size: .
v_call: TRBV12-3/TRBV12-4

cdr3_aa: CASSLAAGVTYEQYF
j_call: TRBJ2-7
d_call: TRBD2
clone_size: few
v_call: TRBV5-5

cdr3_aa: CSVGEGGSAQYF
j_call: TRBJ2-5
d_call: TRBD1
clone_size: medium-sized
v_call: TRBV29-1

cdr3_aa: CASTQENNSPLHF
j_call: TRBJ1-6
d_call: .
clone_size: .
v_call: TRBV6-1

cdr3_aa: CASSLYDKTNYGYTF
j_call: TRBJ1-2
d_call: .
clone_size: .
v_call: TRBV18

cdr3_aa: CSVDVGQGAGEAFF
j_call: TRBJ1-1
d_call: TRBD1
clone_size: .
v_call: TRBV29-1

cdr3_aa: CASSPIQGGPSQAQHF
j_call: TRBJ1-5
d_call: .
clone_size: few
v_call: TRBV19

cdr3_aa: CASSPTGGVTGELFF
j_call: TRBJ2-2
d_call: TRBD1
clone_size: few
v_call: TRBV6-1

cdr3_aa: CASSLPGRLYGYTF
j_call: TRBJ1-2
d_call: .
clone_size: .
v_call: TRBV19

cdr3_aa: CATSQTGQALYGYTF
j_call: TRBJ1-2
d_call: TRBD1
clone_size: few
v_call: TRBV15

cdr3_aa: CASSIGRTGWNTEAFF
j_call: TRBJ1-1
d_call: TRBD1
clone_size: few
v_call: TRBV19

cdr3_aa: CASSLETGGEYNEQFF
j_call: TRBJ2-1
d_call: .
clone_size: .
v_call: TRBV11-1

cdr3_aa: CASSIPTGGMGTQYF
j_call: TRBJ2-3
d_call: TRBD1
clone_size: .
v_call: TRBV5-4

cdr3_aa: CASLGGLNTEAFF
j_call: TRBJ1-1
d_call: .
clone_size: .
v_call: TRBV7-9

cdr3_aa: CASQGYSYNEQFF
j_call: TRBJ2-1
d_call: .
clone_size: few
v_call: TRBV7-6

cdr3_aa: CASSRSAESVSTQYF
j_call: TRBJ2-3
d_call: .
clone_size: .
v_call: TRBV7-6

cdr3_aa: CASSSASSSFSYEQYF
j_call: TRBJ2-7
d_call: .
clone_size: .
v_call: TRBV6-6

cdr3_aa: CASSPTSEDTQYF
j_call: TRBJ2-3
d_call: .
clone_size: .
v_call: TRBV27

cdr3_aa: CSVNSGGLGYTF
j_call: TRBJ1-2
d_call: TRBD1
clone_size: few
v_call: TRBV29-1

cdr3_aa: CASTLGGVDTEAFF
j_call: TRBJ1-1
d_call: TRBD1
clone_size: .
v_call: TRBV12-3/TRBV12-4

cdr3_aa: CASSYSQGADRVSNYGYTF
j_call: TRBJ1-2
d_call: TRBD1
clone_size: .
v_call: TRBV6-5

cdr3_aa: CASSFKGDEQYF
j_call: TRBJ2-7
d_call: .
clone_size: .
v_call: TRBV12-3/TRBV12-4

cdr3_aa: CATCHQGIGNSPLHF
j_call: TRBJ1-6
d_call: .
clone_size: few
v_call: TRBV6-5

cdr3_aa: CASSIGREETQYF
j_call: TRBJ2-5
d_call: .
clone_size: .
v_call: TRBV19

cdr3_aa: CASSFGYTEAFF
j_call: TRBJ1-1
d_call: .
clone_size: .
v_call: TRBV11-3